These 21 T cell receptor beta chains were sequenced from one sample in a study of T-cell memory formation after mild COVID-19. TCRdb recomputed calls from the 5' RACE reads with MiXCR, one row per CDR3 protein. The sample lists 150,000 to 200,000 distinct CDR3 sequences; 11% were seen once. The specimen sequenced was PBMCs or a T cell subset sorted from them (not recorded which). The source of these receptors is a man aged 18 to 29 who had mild COVID-19 (a few samples of this study predate the infection). Cell type and time point are not known.

The V and J genes are TRBV5-6 and TRBJ2-7; a possible D gene is TRBD1 (6 bases). The length of the CDR3 is 15 residues. V dropped 4 bases and J dropped 7 bases, with 21 bases sitting between them. CDR1 SGHDT and CDR2 YYEEEE come from the germline V gene. The CDR3 here is CASSRLGQSQREQYF. In DNA, the CDR3 is TGTGCCAGCAGCAGACTCGGACAGTCCCAACGGGAGCAGTACTTC.

CDR3 coding DNA: TGCAGTGCTAGGCCTCCGACAGGGAACTATGGCTACACCTTC. It translates to CSARPPTGNYGYTF. The V and J genes are TRBV20-1 and TRBJ1-2; 7 bases match TRBD1. From germline, CDR1 is DFQATT and CDR2 SNEGSKA (reference sequence). The CDR3 is 14 amino acids. The V and J ends lost 3 bases and 2 bases, in that order; junction bases with no gene match: 6.

The rearrangement links TRBV5-1 to TRBJ2-3, with 7 bases aligning to TRBD2. In germline, CDR1 is SGHRS, CDR2 YFSETQ. The trim removed 4 bases at V and 6 bases at J, leaving 14 bases unmatched. The CDR3 totals 16 residues. The CDR3 sequence is CASSRKATSAGDTQYF. As DNA, the CDR3 is TGCGCCAGCAGCCGAAAAGCCACTAGCGCGGGTGATACGCAGTATTTT.

CDR3 DNA: TGTGCCAGCAGCAGAAACGTCAGGGGCACCGGGGAGCTGTTTTTT. Translated: CASSRNVRGTGELFF. V is TRBV7-9 and J is TRBJ2-2; D might be TRBD1 (6 bases). CDR1 and CDR2 from the germline V gene are SEHNR and FQNEAQ (reference sequence). Trimming took 5 bases from V and 4 from J, leaving 14 bases between them. This CDR3 has 15 residues.

This clonotype occurred many times. The rearrangement joins TRBV12-3 or TRBV12-4 to TRBJ2-3; 8 bases fit TRBD2. The CDR3 consists of 16 residues. The J segment lost 1 base and the V segment lost 4 bases, leaving 7 bases of the junction unmatched. The CDR3: CASSSLGAGGTDTQYF. CDR3 in DNA: TGTGCCAGCAGTTCCCTCGGAGCGGGGGGCACAGATACGCAGTATTTT.

This clonotype came up a few times. CDR3: CASSQGSGGARTGELFF. Here the CDR3 DNA reads TGTGCCAGCAGCCAAGGAAGCGGGGGGGCCCGGACCGGGGAGCTGTTTTTT. The V gene is TRBV4-2, the J gene TRBJ2-2; 10 bases are a match to TRBD2. The CDR3 length is 17 residues. The V and J ends lost 1 base and 5 bases, in that order; junction bases with no gene match: 7. Germline CDR1 is LGHNA and CDR2 is YNFKEQ.

This chain uses TRBV20-1 with TRBJ2-5; D might be TRBD2 (5 bases). V shed 6 bases and J shed 3 bases, with 14 bases lying between them. The germline V gene encodes CDR1 DFQATT and CDR2 SNEGSKA (reference sequence). This CDR3 is 13 amino acids long. The CDR3 protein is CSAREGGEETQYF. In nucleotides, the CDR3 is TGCAGTGCCCGCGAGGGTGGGGAAGAGACCCAGTACTTC.

This clonotype was detected a few times. J is TRBJ2-1 and V is TRBV5-1, with unresolved D. The germline CDR1 and CDR2 sequences are SGHRS and YFSETQ. CDR3 length equals 12 residues. Trimming shortened V by 0 bases and J by 10 bases, and 8 bases separated the two germline ends. The DNA for the CDR3 is TGCGCCAGCAGCTTGGAGGGTGGAGAGCAGTTCTTC. It codes for CASSLEGGEQFF.

This chain joins TRBV29-1 and TRBJ1-5; D is possibly TRBD1 (6 bases). The CDR3 is made up of 15 amino acids. V was shortened by 4 bases and J by 4 bases, with 17 bases between the two germline ends. Germline CDR1 is SQVTM and CDR2 is ANQGSEA. The CDR3 region has the DNA TGCAGCGTTGCGGGGGCGACAGGATTAAATCAGCCCCAGCATTTT. It encodes CSVAGATGLNQPQHF. Filled out from reference TRBV29-1 and TRBJ1-5, the complete variable domain reads SAVISQKPSRDICQRGTSLTIQCQVDSQVTMMFWYRQQPGQSLTLIATANQGSEATYESGFVIDKFPISRPNLTFSTLTVSNMSPEDSSIYLCSVAGATGLNQPQHFGDGTRLSIL.

A note on this clonotype: A much larger clone differs from this one at a single base, so this may be a read error. The chain couples TRBV4-1 to TRBJ1-4; D gene unclear. Germline assignment: CDR1 MGHRA and CDR2 YSYEKL. Trimming removed 1 base at V and 10 bases at J, with 16 bases between. The CDR3 covers 15 residues. CDR3 sequence reads: CASSQGAVVTGKLFF. In DNA form, the CDR3 reads TGCGCCAGCAGCCAAGGTGCAGTGGTTACGGGAAAACTGTTTTTT.

The V call is TRBV5-1, the J call TRBJ1-2, with unresolved D. The CDR3 has 15 amino acids. Trimming removed 6 bases at V and 2 bases at J, with 17 bases between. The V gene's germline CDR1 is SGHRS and CDR2 YFSETQ. The CDR3 spells CASISDPTFNYGYTF. The CDR3 bases are TGCGCCAGCATAAGTGATCCTACCTTCAACTATGGCTACACCTTC.

This clonotype was found many times. The genes are TRBV3-1 and TRBJ2-7; tentatively, D is TRBD1 (5 bases). This CDR3 is built from 14 residues. Trimming took off 4 bases at V and 3 bases at J, with 13 bases between the two ends. Germline-derived CDR1 and CDR2 are LGHDT and YNNKEL (reference sequence). This CDR3 reads CASSRGSPGYEQYF. CDR3 DNA sequence: TGTGCCAGCAGCCGGGGCAGTCCTGGCTACGAGCAGTACTTC.

There are many counts of this clonotype. The gene calls are TRBV12-3 or TRBV12-4 and TRBJ2-7, with 8 positions matching TRBD2. The CDR3 is 17 residues long. V trimming: 4 bases; J trimming: 0 bases; junction bases outside the gene matches: 11. The CDR3 DNA follows: TGTGCCAGCAGTTCACGATCGGCGGGACTAGGCTCCTACGAGCAGTACTTC. It encodes CASSSRSAGLGSYEQYF.

This clonotype has just a few counts. The rearrangement links TRBV11-2 to TRBJ2-3, with a weak D call TRBD2 (5 bases). From germline, CDR1 is SGHAT and CDR2 FQNNGV. The CDR3 loop spans 15 amino acids. V lost 5 bases, J lost 4 bases, and 16 bases lay in between. The CDR3 DNA sequence: TGTGCCAGCAGCCCAGGACTTAAACAATCAGATACGCAGTATTTT. Protein: CASSPGLKQSDTQYF.

This clonotype was recorded a few times. This chain joins TRBV2 and TRBJ1-2; D uncertain. Trimming left V 1 base short and J 4 bases short, with 4 bases between. The CDR3 totals 12 residues. Germline V gives CDR1 SNHLY, CDR2 FYNNEI. The DNA for the CDR3 is TGTGCCAGCAGTGAAGGGCTCTATGGCTACACCTTC. Protein product: CASSEGLYGYTF. Drawing the rest from reference TRBV2 and TRBJ1-2, the complete variable domain is EPEVTQTPSHQVTQMGQEVILRCVPISNHLYFYWYRQILGQKVEFLVSFYNNEISEKSEIFDDQFSVERPDGSNFTLKIRSTKLEDSAMYFCASSEGLYGYTFGSGTRLTVV.

The V gene is TRBV7-2, the J gene TRBJ2-7, with TRBD2 matching 10 bases. There are 18 residues in the CDR3. CDR1 is SGHTA and CDR2 is FQGNSA in the germline V gene. J lost 3 bases, V lost 5 bases, and 16 bases had no gene match. CDR3 bases: TGTGCCAGCAGCCCGCGGGGCGGACCTAGCGGGAGCATCTACGAGCAGTACTTC. Translation gives CASSPRGGPSGSIYEQYF.

This clonotype has just a few counts. The chain carries TRBV7-6 and TRBJ2-5, with 12 positions matching TRBD1. This CDR3 has 17 residues. CDR1 SGHVS and CDR2 FNYEAQ come from the germline V gene. J gave up 4 bases and V 3 bases, and 9 bases lay outside the gene matches. CDR3 nucleotide sequence: TGTGCCAGCAGCTTGGGACAGGGGGCTCTCATCGCAGAGACCCAGTACTTC. It codes for CASSLGQGALIAETQYF.

This clonotype was observed a handful of times. The chain links TRBV6-5 to TRBJ1-6, with 7 positions matching TRBD1. The V gene's germline CDR1 is MNHEY and CDR2 SVGAGI. CDR3 length: 15 amino acids. Trimming cost V 8 bases and J 8 bases; bases outside gene matches: 12. The CDR3 is CASGDPGQFYSPLHF. DNA of the CDR3: TGTGCCAGCGGAGACCCGGGACAGTTTTATTCACCCCTCCACTTT.

This clonotype showed up just a few times. V and J are TRBV7-9 and TRBJ1-1; no clear D gene. Germline loops: CDR1 SEHNR, CDR2 FQNEAQ (reference sequence). The ends were cut back, 2 bases at V and 8 bases at J, with 12 bases in the middle. There are 13 residues in the CDR3. The CDR3 region is CASSLLLELEAFF. The CDR3 DNA is TGTGCCAGCAGCTTATTACTGGAGCTCGAAGCTTTCTTT.

At least ten counts were recorded for this clonotype. The chain employs TRBV5-5 and TRBJ2-1; D remains ambiguous. Germline-derived CDR1 and CDR2 are SGHKS and YYEKEE (reference sequence). The CDR3 covers 14 residues. Trimming cost V 1 base and J 6 bases, with 11 bases left between them. CDR3: CASSLFPGPNEQFF. The CDR3 DNA follows: TGTGCCAGCAGCTTGTTCCCAGGCCCCAATGAGCAGTTCTTC.

This clonotype was detected a few times. The CDR3 is CASSVNSGEGNQPQHF. Here the CDR3 DNA reads TGTGCCAGCAGTGTTAACAGTGGGGAAGGCAATCAGCCCCAGCATTTT. The chain combines TRBV25-1 with TRBJ1-5; no firm D call. V lost 4 bases, J lost 2 bases, and 15 bases lay in between. Germline loops: CDR1 MGHDK, CDR2 SYGVNS. This CDR3 spans 16 amino acids.